Listed here are 4 T cell receptor beta chains from one sample, sequenced in a study of cytomegalovirus exposure and HLA in healthy donors. Clones were read by immunoSEQ multiplex PCR, and TCRdb kept only the in-frame ones, dropping some. The profile shows about 74,000 clones, about 93% of them singletons. The sample comprised PBMCs. Receptors were obtained from a woman under 30 in good health and CMV-seropositive.

The chain has TRBV18 and TRBJ1-5; TRBD1 might be the D (6 bases). This CDR3 spans 16 amino acids. The germline CDR1 and CDR2 sequences are KGHSH and LQKENI. V was shortened by 6 bases and J by 5 bases, with 20 bases between the two germline ends. The DNA for the CDR3 is TGTGCCAGCTCTTCTAGAGGCAGGGGTGACGATCAGCCCCAGCATTTT. Amino acid sequence: CASSSRGRGDDQPQHF.

V is TRBV6-5 and J is TRBJ1-2, with no clear D. The V gene lost 0 bases and the J gene lost 4 bases, with 12 bases spanning the gap. Germline V gives CDR1 MNHEY, CDR2 SVGAGI. The CDR3 is 15 residues long. The CDR3 reads CASSYSIAAVYGYTF. CDR3 nucleotides: TGTGCCAGCAGTTACTCGATAGCTGCAGTCTATGGCTACACCTTC.

The rearrangement uses TRBV28 and TRBJ2-7; D gene uncertain. Germline V gene data show CDR1 as MDHEN and CDR2 as SYDVKM. This CDR3 is 9 amino acids long. V dropped 3 bases and J dropped 9 bases, with 3 bases sitting between them. The CDR3 region is CASSFRQYF. CDR3 coding DNA: TGTGCCAGCAGTTTTAGGCAGTACTTC. The variable domain in full, completed from reference TRBV28 and TRBJ2-7, reads DVKVTQSSRYLVKRTGEKVFLECVQDMDHENMFWYRQDPGLGLRLIYFSYDVKMKEKGDIPEGYSVSREKKERFSLILESASTNQTSMYLCASSFRQYFGPGTRLTVT.

This clone was observed a single time. As DNA, the CDR3 is TGTGCCAGCAAAGGGACAGATAGCAATCAGCCCCAGCATTTT. This codes for CASKGTDSNQPQHF. The chain uses TRBV2 and TRBJ1-5; 7 nucleotides align to TRBD1. J was trimmed by 0 bases and V by 7 bases; bases with no gene match: 3. CDR3 size: 14 residues. Per germline, CDR1 SNHLY and CDR2 FYNNEI.